This TCR beta chain comes out of a study of blood T cells in healthy people across ages. A second PCR, run for about 6 to 11 cycles, used a sample-barcoded 5' primer plus a J-beta primer mix. TCRdb re-derived calls from the 5' RACE reads in MiXCR, one entry per CDR3 protein. The profile covers about 780,000 distinct CDR3 sequences, with around 62% appearing a single time and 28% taken by the ten largest. Each donor was a healthy Caucasian individual from Russia, aged roughly 6 to 95. Each donor's blood draw was around 9.2 milliliters of peripheral blood. This CDR3 comprises 15 residues. Germline assignment: CDR1 SGHTA and CDR2 FQGNSA.

Material for sequencing was blood. This receptor was identified in a man aged 25-40 years in good health. The chain links TRBV7-2 to TRBJ2-1; 9 positions match TRBD1. The DNA end is more similar to TRBJ2-7, so the J call may be wrong. The CDR3, as DNA: TGTGCCAGCAGCTTATGGACAGGGGCTTACAATGAGCAGTACTTC. Amino acid sequence: CASSLWTGAYNEQYF.